These 23 T cell receptor beta chains were sequenced from one sample in a study of blood T cells in healthy people across ages. Through a sample-barcoded 5' primer and a J-beta primer mix, a second PCR was run for about 6 to 11 cycles. TCRdb used MiXCR to reprocess the 5' RACE reads, holding one entry per CDR3 protein. The sample includes around 800,000 distinct CDR3 sequences, about 46% of them seen just once. The specimen was blood. The origin of the receptors is an elderly man in good health.

V gene TRBV28 combines with J gene TRBJ2-7, with 16 bases lining up with TRBD2. Germline V gene data show CDR1 as MDHEN and CDR2 as SYDVKM. This CDR3 is 16 amino acids long. This chain's CDR3 is CVTIGTSGRAYNEQYF. In DNA form, the CDR3 reads TGTGTCACCATAGGGACTAGCGGGAGGGCCTACAATGAGCAGTACTTC.

This clonotype was recorded a few times. The chain employs TRBV28 and TRBJ2-7; TRBD2 agrees at 7 bases. The junction had 9 bases not matched to a gene; V was cut back by 8 bases and J by 2 bases. Germline CDR1 and CDR2: MDHEN and SYDVKM. The CDR3 loop spans 14 amino acids. The CDR3 spells CASWTSEPTYEQYF. DNA of the CDR3: TGTGCCAGCTGGACTAGTGAGCCCACCTACGAGCAGTACTTC. Drawing the rest from reference TRBV28 and TRBJ2-7, the complete variable domain is DVKVTQSSRYLVKRTGEKVFLECVQDMDHENMFWYRQDPGLGLRLIYFSYDVKMKEKGDIPEGYSVSREKKERFSLILESASTNQTSMYLCASWTSEPTYEQYFGPGTRLTVT.

The gene calls are TRBV12-3 or TRBV12-4 and TRBJ2-5; TRBD1 agrees at 7 bases. CDR3 length: 16 amino acids. The V gene end was trimmed by 5 bases and the J gene end by 2 bases; junction bases not matched to a gene: 11. The CDR3 loop is CASSRRGDSPQETQYF. For the CDR3, the DNA is TGTGCCAGCAGTCGAAGAGGGGACAGCCCGCAAGAGACCCAGTACTTC.

Comment on this clonotype: A much bigger clone sits one base away, suggesting this may be a read error. This chain uses TRBV30 with TRBJ1-2, with D possibly being TRBD1 (6 bases). Germline values: CDR1 GTSNPN, CDR2 SVGIG (reference sequence). V was trimmed by 0 bases and J by 9 bases, leaving 14 bases between them. The CDR3 loop spans 13 amino acids. The CDR3: CAWSVAGEGSYTF. DNA for the CDR3: TGTGCCTGGAGTGTGGCAGGGGAGGGCAGCTACACCTTC.

The V gene is TRBV7-2, the J gene TRBJ2-7; D uncertain. This CDR3 contains 12 residues. Looked up from germline, CDR1 is SGHTA and CDR2 is FQGNSA. With 5 bases removed from V and 6 bases from J, the gap between germline ends came to 11 bases. The CDR3 coding sequence is TGTGCCAGCAGCCAGAGTACCCTCGAGCAGTACTTC. Translated: CASSQSTLEQYF.

The chain recombines TRBV29-1 with TRBJ1-1; D unresolved. Looked up from germline, CDR1 is SQVTM and CDR2 is ANQGSEA. This CDR3 is 13 amino acids long. The V gene lost 1 base and the J gene lost 2 bases, with 8 bases spanning the gap. CDR3 in amino acids: CSVEGSGNTEAFF. CDR3 sequence (DNA): TGCAGCGTTGAAGGATCAGGAAACACTGAAGCTTTCTTT.

This chain connects TRBV27 to TRBJ2-7; TRBD2 might be the D (6 bases). Germline V gene data show CDR1 as MNHEY and CDR2 as SMNVEV (reference sequence). V lost 4 bases to trimming and J lost 2 bases, with 12 bases between them. The CDR3 totals 14 residues. CDR3 amino acids: CASSSLATTYEQYF. The CDR3 DNA is TGTGCCAGCAGTTCGCTAGCGACCACCTACGAGCAGTACTTC.

This clonotype has just a few counts. The chain joins TRBV7-2 to TRBJ2-2; D ambiguous. V lost 2 bases to trimming and J lost 0 bases, with 10 bases between them. CDR3 length: 16 amino acids. Germline CDR1 and CDR2: SGHTA and FQGNSA. CDR3 in DNA: TGTGCCAGCAGCTTAAAGTCCGGATCGAACACCGGGGAGCTGTTTTTT. Its protein is CASSLKSGSNTGELFF.

The genes are TRBV9 and TRBJ2-1, with D tentatively TRBD1 (6 bases). Germline V gene sequence: CDR1 SGDLS, CDR2 YYNGEE. The CDR3 extends over 15 amino acids. Trimming pared 7 bases from V and 4 bases from J, leaving 18 bases between. The CDR3, as DNA: TGTGCCAGCGCGCCCCAGGGGAACATTTACAATGAGCAGTTCTTC. This codes for CASAPQGNIYNEQFF.

On this clonotype: This may arise from a read error, as a much more abundant clone is one base away. The rearrangement joins TRBV4-3 to TRBJ2-1, with D hard to call. The CDR3 is 15 amino acids. Trimming pared 1 base from V and 0 bases from J, leaving 7 bases between. Germline CDR1 and CDR2: LGHNA and YSLEER. The CDR3 region is CASSQGWSSYNEQFF. The CDR3 nucleotides are TGCGCCAGCAGCCAAGGTTGGAGCTCCTACAATGAGCAGTTCTTC.

This chain connects TRBV5-1 to TRBJ2-1, with a weak D call TRBD2 (6 bases). Germline CDR1 is SGHRS and CDR2 is YFSETQ. The CDR3 consists of 15 residues. V was cut by 4 bases and J by 6 bases, with 17 bases left in between. The CDR3 loop is CASSPGEVGLNEQFF. CDR3 coding DNA: TGCGCCAGCAGCCCGGGGGAGGTGGGCCTCAATGAGCAGTTCTTC. Looking up the rest from reference TRBV5-1 and TRBJ2-1 gives the full variable domain: KAGVTQTPRYLIKTRGQQVTLSCSPISGHRSVSWYQQTPGQGLQFLFEYFSETQRNKGNFPGRFSGRQFSNSRSEMNVSTLELGDSALYLCASSPGEVGLNEQFFGPGTRLTVL.

The chain combines TRBV6-5 with TRBJ2-7; possibly TRBD2 for D (6 bases). V shed 5 bases and J shed 0 bases, with 14 bases lying between them. The germline V gene encodes CDR1 MNHEY and CDR2 SVGAGI. The CDR3 has 15 residues. CDR3 nucleotide sequence: TGTGCCAGCAGTCCCAGACGGGAGAGCTCCTACGAGCAGTACTTC. Translated, it gives CASSPRRESSYEQYF.

The chain uses TRBV6-2 or TRBV6-3 and TRBJ1-1, with D maybe TRBD1 (6 bases). CDR3 size: 14 residues. V was shortened by 8 bases and J by 6 bases, with 19 bases between the two germline ends. Germline V gives CDR1 MNHEY, CDR2 SVGEGT. Here the CDR3 reads CASRTGSPLAEAFF. The CDR3 DNA reads TGTGCCAGCCGCACAGGGAGTCCGTTGGCTGAAGCTTTCTTT.

This clonotype has only a few counts. V gene TRBV11-1 combines with J gene TRBJ2-3; 7 bases match TRBD1. The germline V gene encodes CDR1 SGHAT and CDR2 FQDESV (reference sequence). The CDR3 contains 16 residues. V lost 6 bases, J lost 2 bases, and 11 bases stayed unmatched. The DNA for the CDR3 is TGTGCCAGCAGGCAGGGGGTAGCCGGTTTCACAGATACGCAGTATTTT. Protein: CASRQGVAGFTDTQYF.

The chain has TRBV6-2 or TRBV6-3 and TRBJ2-1, with D tentatively TRBD2 (5 bases). V was cut by 5 bases and J by 5 bases, with 19 bases left in between. This CDR3 spans 16 amino acids. Germline V gives CDR1 MNHEY, CDR2 SVGEGT. CDR3 in DNA: TGTGCCAGCAGTCCCTTTCGGGGAAATGGAAACAATGAGCAGTTCTTC. It yields the protein CASSPFRGNGNNEQFF.

The chain has TRBV20-1 and TRBJ2-5; weak D call: TRBD1 (6 bases). The end of the DNA is better explained by TRBJ2-7, so the J call may be wrong. Germline V lookup: CDR1 DFQATT, CDR2 SNEGSKA (reference sequence). This CDR3 has 12 residues. CDR3 sequence (DNA): TGCAGTGCTACTGTTGGGGACATCGAGCAGTACTTC. Translating gives CSATVGDIEQYF.

This chain links TRBV25-1 with TRBJ1-1, with D uncertain. The germline V and J ends were trimmed by 2 bases and 4 bases, with 14 bases remaining between them. CDR1 and CDR2 from the germline V gene are MGHDK and SYGVNS. This CDR3 is 15 amino acids long. CDR3 protein: CASSEASLRVTEAFF. Written as DNA, the CDR3 is TGTGCCAGCAGTGAAGCTTCGCTGAGGGTCACTGAAGCTTTCTTT.

As concerns this clonotype: It may be a read error: a sequence one base away is much more abundant. The chain combines TRBV14 with TRBJ2-1, with a tentative D call TRBD1 (5 bases). Germline loops: CDR1 SGHDN, CDR2 FVKESK. This CDR3 region has 16 residues. The CDR3 sequence is CASSQDRESSYNERFF. The CDR3 DNA reads TGTGCCAGCAGCCAAGACAGGGAAAGCTCCTACAATGAGCGGTTCTTC.

V is TRBV29-1 and J is TRBJ2-6, with D possibly being TRBD2 (5 bases). The CDR3 runs to 14 residues. V was shortened by 4 bases and J by 4 bases, with 11 bases between the two germline ends. The V gene's germline CDR1 is SQVTM and CDR2 ANQGSEA. The CDR3 loop reads CSVVGNGGANVLTF. In DNA form, the CDR3 reads TGCAGCGTTGTCGGGAATGGCGGGGCCAACGTCCTGACTTTC. Based on the CDR3 plus reference TRBV29-1 and TRBJ2-6, the full variable domain is SAVISQKPSRDICQRGTSLTIQCQVDSQVTMMFWYRQQPGQSLTLIATANQGSEATYESGFVIDKFPISRPNLTFSTLTVSNMSPEDSSIYLCSVVGNGGANVLTFGAGSRLTVL.

The genes are TRBV29-1 and TRBJ1-2; a weak D match, TRBD1 (6 bases). In germline, CDR1 is SQVTM, CDR2 ANQGSEA. This CDR3 spans 15 amino acids. Trimming took off 5 bases at V and 7 bases at J, with 23 bases between the two ends. CDR3 amino acids: CSVLGAGPGLAGYTF. The CDR3 bases are TGCAGCGTTTTGGGGGCGGGACCGGGACTTGCTGGCTACACCTTC.

The chain links TRBV27 to TRBJ1-5; 7 bases fit TRBD1. The CDR3 consists of 15 residues. Germline V CDR1 and CDR2: MNHEY, SMNVEV (reference sequence). Trimming took 6 bases from V and 4 from J; bases not matched to a gene: 9. This chain's CDR3 is CASSSQGQWNQPQHF. The CDR3 nucleotides read TGTGCCAGCAGCTCACAGGGGCAGTGGAATCAGCCCCAGCATTTT.

The sample holds many counts of this clonotype. CDR3: CATSGLAGGYEQYF. In DNA, the CDR3 is TGTGCCACCTCGGGACTAGCGGGAGGGTACGAGCAGTACTTC. The V gene is TRBV7-2, the J gene TRBJ2-7; 16 nucleotides match TRBD2. The CDR3 length is 14 residues. V shed 10 bases and J 4 bases; nucleotides not matched to a gene: 4. Germline V gene sequence: CDR1 SGHTA, CDR2 FQGNSA.

This clonotype was detected many times. The rearrangement uses TRBV29-1 and TRBJ2-7; D uncertain. This CDR3 contains 14 residues. Germline CDR1 reads SQVTM; CDR2 reads ANQGSEA. V gave up 7 bases and J gave up 6 bases, with 22 bases separating them. CDR3 nucleotide sequence: TGCAGCGCGAACGTTGGGTCCATCGTGGGCGAGCAGTACTTC. Translating gives CSANVGSIVGEQYF.